What follows is one T cell receptor beta chain and its context. No cognate antigen has been identified for it. Per-nucleotide qualities are absent, and no much larger clonotype sits a single base away. Peripheral blood CD8+ and CD4+ T cells from healthy donors, Susac syndrome patients and multiple sclerosis patients were profiled using high-throughput TCR beta sequencing. The Susac syndrome patients fulfilled recently defined diagnostic criteria for either definite or probable disease. Bulk CD8+ and CD4+ T cells were purified magnetically by negative isolation, whereas CD8+ TEMRA cells were enriched by FACS. Blood was drawn into EDTA tubes, processed within 24 hours, and PBMCs were isolated by density gradient centrifugation. PBMCs intended for TCR sequencing were cryopreserved in liquid nitrogen and were subsequently thawed in a 37 degrees C water bath. Purity of sorted or isolated CD4+, CD8+ and CD8+ TEMRA cells was at least 90%.

The data originate from a study of CD8 T cells in Susac syndrome (dated by TCRdb to between 2018 and 2021). Regarding the complete study: Of the Susac syndrome patients who were sequenced, eight were in clinical remission while six had clinically active disease. The study used repertoire sequencing to test whether antigen drove CD8+ T cell activation and differentiation in Susac syndrome. At the time of blood withdrawal, Susac syndrome patients were either therapy-naive, taking corticosteroids (with some also receiving IVIg), or on IVIg alone.

Summary of the overall study and its limitations: The number of individuals in the TCR sequencing and HLA analysis was acknowledged as relatively small. In the CD4+ T cell repertoire of Susac syndrome patients, clonal expansion was not detected.

RNA was extracted using the RNeasy kit, and roughly 0.5 to 1 ug of the RNA was reverse transcribed with random hexamers. The immunoSEQ multiplex PCR assay, covering 54 Vbeta and 13 Jbeta segments, was used to amplify TCR beta CDR3 regions. Bias from PCR amplification was corrected by using a synthetic template baseline for primer optimization and for computational correction. The paper's data handling went like this. Reads were annotated to V, D and J genes according to IMGT and were analyzed with immunoSEQ Analyzer, with only productive sequences retained. Clonality was calculated as one minus the Shannon entropy normalized by log2 of the number of productive unique sequences. For each patient and control, public and private clones were evaluated within the 100 most prevalent clones. A clone was defined as Susac-specific if it was absent from the healthy and MS cohorts, from over a thousand published viral clones and from other ImmuneACCESS disease sequences. TCRdb trimmed the raw reads at Q25, called clones with MiXCR and kept productive beta chains. Each entry is one CDR3 protein sequence, shown with its most common DNA and genes. The V and J calls were not made by the authors but by TCRdb's processing. This sample comprises about 71,000 distinct CDR3 sequences, approximately 93% of them detected only once. The top ten hold roughly 0.16% of the sample.

The CDR3 measures 15 amino acids from cysteine to phenylalanine. Only CDR3 DNA remains: 45 bases, in frame from the first base. Trimming accounts for 3 bases at V and 7 bases at J, while the number of junction bases matched to no gene is 12. The germline V gene (reference sequence) specifies DFQATT as CDR1 and SNEGSKA as CDR2. The chain is encoded by TRBV20-1 joined to TRBJ2-3; TRBD2 lines up with 8 middle nucleotides. The TCR comes from a human donor with Susac syndrome. Specimen: CD4+ T cells from PBMCs. The sequenced DNA is TGCAGTGCTAGGGAAGGTAGCGGGGCGGGAAATACGCAGTATTTT. The resulting protein is CSAREGSGAGNTQYF.